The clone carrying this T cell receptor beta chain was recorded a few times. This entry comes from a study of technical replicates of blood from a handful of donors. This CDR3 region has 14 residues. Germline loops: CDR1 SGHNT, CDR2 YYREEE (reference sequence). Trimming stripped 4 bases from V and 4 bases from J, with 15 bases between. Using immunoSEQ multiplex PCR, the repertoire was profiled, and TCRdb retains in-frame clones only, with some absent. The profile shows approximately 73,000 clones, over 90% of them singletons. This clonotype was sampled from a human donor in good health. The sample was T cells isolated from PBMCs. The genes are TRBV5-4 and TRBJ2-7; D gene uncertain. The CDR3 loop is CASSRAPTRYEQYF. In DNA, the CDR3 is TGTGCCAGCAGCCGTGCCCCGACCAGGTACGAGCAGTACTTC.